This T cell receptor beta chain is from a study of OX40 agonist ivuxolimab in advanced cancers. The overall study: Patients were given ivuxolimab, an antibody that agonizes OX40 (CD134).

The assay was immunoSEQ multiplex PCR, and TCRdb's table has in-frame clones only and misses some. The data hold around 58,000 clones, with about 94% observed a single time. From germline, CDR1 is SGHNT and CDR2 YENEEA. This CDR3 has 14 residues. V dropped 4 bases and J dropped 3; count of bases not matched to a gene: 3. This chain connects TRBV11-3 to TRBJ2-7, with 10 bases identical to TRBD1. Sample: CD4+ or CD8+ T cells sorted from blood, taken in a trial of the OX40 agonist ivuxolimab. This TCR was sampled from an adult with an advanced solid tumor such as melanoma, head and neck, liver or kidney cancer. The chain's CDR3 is CASSSRTGGYEQYF. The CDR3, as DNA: TGTGCCAGCAGCTCTAGGACAGGGGGCTACGAGCAGTACTTC.